The present entry profiles one TCR beta chain with its context. Its antigen is not identified. This CDR3 region has 15 residues. After removal of 3 bases from V and 6 bases from J, the junction contained 5 bases not matched to a gene. Germline CDR1 and CDR2: ENHRY and SYGVKD. Assay: immunoSEQ multiplex PCR; the TCRdb copy retains only in-frame clones and omits some. The table records about 40,000 clones, about 86% of them present only once. The entry originates in a study of T cells in localized non-small cell lung cancer. Whole-study findings and limits: Turning up in adjacent lung were a median roughly 60 of the top 100 tumor clones. Longer overall survival associated with higher blood T cell density; shorter survival with higher adjacent-lung clonality. Tumor showed lower T cell clonality than uninvolved adjacent lung, where it was highest.

This receptor was identified in a man between 35 and 75 years old with stage I lung adenocarcinoma. The rearrangement links TRBV10-3 to TRBJ2-2; 9 positions agree with TRBD2. The specimen comprised peripheral blood, sampled before any cancer treatment. The DNA of the CDR3 is TGTGCCATCAGTGACGGCGGGAGGGCCGCCGGGGAGCTGTTTTTT. Its translation: CAISDGGRAAGELFF.